This T cell receptor beta chain is drawn from a study of shared clonotypes between healthy human individuals. Study background: The cohort had a couple of women and a few men, ages 18 to 49.

This table comes from immunoSEQ multiplex PCR, and its TCRdb copy is limited to in-frame clones, with some not included. The table shows approximately 940,000 clones, with 76% occurring only once. Healthy and HIV-negative, the adult donors had no recent acute infections or vaccinations. CDR3 size: 14 residues. CDR1 is SGHVS and CDR2 is FQNEAQ in the germline V gene. The sample was memory CD4+ T cells sorted from blood. As for subset: CD45RA-negative fraction. This rearrangement joins TRBV7-8 to TRBJ2-5; D may be TRBD1 (5 bases). The J call may be mistaken, given a closer DNA end match to TRBJ2-7. The sequence was obtained from a young man in good health. DNA for the CDR3: TGTGCCAGCACCGCAGACAGTTCCATGACCGAGCAGTACTTC. Its protein is CASTADSSMTEQYF.